Presented here are 30 T cell receptor beta chains from one specimen sequenced in a study of blood T cell repertoires in COVID-19 (dated by TCRdb to the early 2020s). The protocol used for the library was the immunoSEQ multiplex PCR assay. In its TCRdb copy, this immuneACCESS table keeps in-frame sequences only and misses some clones. Where compared with another copy, unresolved V genes explain less than half of these, and the others have no known cause. The sample data list just over 150,000 clones, and 82% of these were observed just once. The ten largest clones take up 7% of the sample. Source material: peripheral blood. All receptors come from a woman in her thirties or forties with COVID-19, enrolled during active disease.

This chain joins TRBV25-1 and TRBJ2-1, with 12 bases identical to TRBD1. Per germline, CDR1 MGHDK and CDR2 SYGVNS. V lost 4 bases and J lost 11; bases outside the gene matches: 12. The CDR3 runs to 16 residues. This chain's CDR3 is CASSGIVGTGGGKQFF. CDR3 DNA: TGTGCCAGCAGTGGCATAGTGGGGACAGGGGGCGGGAAGCAGTTCTTC.

The rearrangement joins TRBV7-9 to TRBJ2-2, with D possibly TRBD1 on 5 matching bases. CDR1 is SEHNR, CDR2 FQNEAQ, per germline (reference sequence). This CDR3 spans 19 amino acids. Trimming took 4 bases from V and 1 from J, leaving 22 bases between them. The CDR3 spells CASSSSVQGGILNTGELFF. CDR3 bases: TGTGCCAGCAGCTCCTCTGTTCAGGGTGGGATATTGAACACCGGGGAGCTGTTTTTT.

This chain joins TRBV19 and TRBJ2-7, with D possibly being TRBD2 (5 bases). Per germline, CDR1 LNHDA and CDR2 SQIVND (reference sequence). CDR3 length equals 15 residues. V gave up 5 bases and J gave up 0 bases, with 14 bases separating them. The CDR3 region is CASSPGLGISYEQYF. CDR3 coding DNA: TGTGCCAGTAGTCCAGGACTGGGCATCTCCTACGAGCAGTACTTC.

This clone was counted a few times. The CDR3 region is CASSSFGARGHGYTF. The CDR3 region has the DNA TGTGCCAGCAGTTCCTTTGGGGCGAGAGGCCATGGCTACACCTTC. The chain links TRBV27 to TRBJ1-2; a possible D gene is TRBD1 (5 bases). The CDR3 is made up of 15 amino acids. CDR1 MNHEY and CDR2 SMNVEV come from the germline V gene (reference sequence). V lost 4 bases, J lost 6 bases, and 18 bases lay in between.

This rearrangement joins TRBV7-8 to TRBJ2-2; D not resolved. The ends were cut back, 5 bases at V and 6 bases at J, with 10 bases in the middle. Germline V gene lookup returns CDR1 SGHVS and CDR2 FQNEAQ. The CDR3 covers 13 residues. The CDR3 DNA is TGTGCCAGCAGCCTCCTAATAGCCGGGGAGCTGTTTTTT. Protein sequence: CASSLLIAGELFF.

To note about this clone: A read error may account for a junction end that differs from germline. The chain uses TRBV6-1 and TRBJ2-2; perhaps TRBD2 as D (7 bases). The length of the CDR3 is 18 residues. The germline V gene encodes CDR1 MNHNS and CDR2 SASEGT. The CDR3 protein is CASREGGGGPGGTGELFF. In DNA, the CDR3 is TGTGCCAGCAGGGAAGGGGGGGGAGGGCCAGGTGGCACCGGGGAGCTGTTTTTT.

This chain connects TRBV11-2 to TRBJ1-3; possibly TRBD1 for D (5 bases). Deletions cut 5 bases from V and 8 bases from J, with 13 bases between. The CDR3 runs 13 residues. CDR1 is SGHAT, CDR2 FQNNGV, per germline. The CDR3 here is CASSLAGGYTIYF. The DNA for the CDR3 is TGTGCCAGCAGCCTGGCCGGGGGGTACACCATATATTTT.

The chain has TRBV3-1 (or the pseudogene TRBV3-2) and TRBJ2-4, with D hard to call. Germline values: CDR1 LGHDT, CDR2 YNNKEL (reference sequence). The V gene lost 8 bases and the J gene lost 3 bases, with 17 bases spanning the gap. The CDR3 sequence is 15 residues long. In DNA, the CDR3 is TGTGCCAGCCGCGCACGCCTGGCAGGCAAAAACATTCAGTACTTC. Translation: CASRARLAGKNIQYF.

This clone was counted only a few times. The chain couples TRBV9 to TRBJ1-2; 12 bases are a match to TRBD1. Losses at the gene ends were 4 bases for V and 4 bases for J; bases not matched to a gene: 5. The CDR3 has 15 residues. Germline V gene lookup returns CDR1 SGDLS and CDR2 YYNGEE. The CDR3, as DNA: TGTGCCAGCAGCCGCGGGACAGGGGGCTCCTATGGCTACACCTTC. It specifies CASSRGTGGSYGYTF.

The CDR3, as DNA: TGTGCCAGCAGTTTACGGGAGCCCCGATCTAATCAGCCCCAGCATTTT. Protein product: CASSLREPRSNQPQHF. The chain combines TRBV27 with TRBJ1-5; D not resolved. The V end lost 2 bases, the J end lost 4 bases, and 15 bases lay between the germline ends. The CDR3 contains 16 residues. CDR1 and CDR2 (germline): MNHEY, SMNVEV (reference sequence).

The chain combines TRBV7-8 with TRBJ2-3; D may be TRBD1 (5 bases). The CDR3 totals 15 residues. CDR1 SGHVS and CDR2 FQNEAQ come from the germline V gene. V was trimmed by 1 base and J by 5 bases, leaving 13 bases between them. The CDR3 DNA reads TGTGCCAGCAGCTTAGGCGTCCAGCAGGGAGATACGCAGTATTTT. It specifies CASSLGVQQGDTQYF.

The rearrangement links TRBV2 to TRBJ1-2; weak D call: TRBD1 (5 bases). Trimming took 6 bases from V and 6 from J, leaving 14 bases between them. This CDR3 contains 13 residues. From germline, CDR1 is SNHLY and CDR2 FYNNEI. The CDR3 spells CASRQDYLDGYTF. The DNA for the CDR3 is TGTGCCAGCAGACAGGACTATTTGGATGGCTACACCTTC.

The chain couples TRBV9 to TRBJ2-3; 8 bases line up with TRBD2. V was pared by 0 bases and J by 11 bases, with 5 bases of the junction left unmatched. Germline V lookup: CDR1 SGDLS, CDR2 YYNGEE. This CDR3 has 13 amino acids. The CDR3 bases are TGTGCCAGCAGCGTAGAGTGGAGCGGGGGGCAGTATTTT. Amino acid sequence: CASSVEWSGGQYF. The full variable domain, completed using reference TRBV9 and TRBJ2-3, is DSGVTQTPKHLITATGQRVTLRCSPRSGDLSVYWYQQSLDQGLQFLIQYYNGEERAKGNILERFSAQQFPDLHSELNLSSLELGDSALYFCASSVEWSGGQYFGPGTRLTVL.

The rearrangement uses TRBV20-1 and TRBJ2-1, with D unclear. The V and J ends lost 3 bases and 7 bases respectively, with 16 bases between them. The CDR3 spans 14 residues. Germline CDR1 and CDR2: DFQATT and SNEGSKA (reference sequence). CDR3 protein: CSASIPGSGNEQFF. In DNA form, the CDR3 reads TGCAGTGCTAGTATTCCAGGTTCTGGAAATGAGCAGTTCTTC.

V is TRBV5-8 and J is TRBJ2-1; 7 bases match TRBD1. There are 18 residues in the CDR3. Germline V gene sequence: CDR1 SGHTS, CDR2 YDEGEE. V gave up 4 bases and J gave up 2 bases; unmatched junction bases: 15. The DNA of the CDR3 is TGTGCCAGCAGCCTTTTACCCCGACAGGGTTTCCCCTACAATGAGCAGTTCTTC. It encodes CASSLLPRQGFPYNEQFF.

The chain couples TRBV27 to TRBJ2-5; 10 nucleotides agree with TRBD2. This CDR3 comprises 21 residues. The germline V gene has CDR1 MNHEY and CDR2 SMNVEV (reference sequence). V gave up 5 bases and J gave up 3 bases; unmatched junction bases: 24. CDR3 DNA: TGTGCCAGCAGTGTTGGGTCATCCTACTCTAGCGGGAGAAGGGGGAAAGAGACCCAGTACTTC. This codes for CASSVGSSYSSGRRGKETQYF.

The rearrangement uses TRBV19 and TRBJ2-7; 8 bases agree with TRBD2. The V segment lost 4 bases and the J segment 3 bases; nucleotides outside the gene matches: 11. The germline V gene has CDR1 LNHDA and CDR2 SQIVND (reference sequence). This CDR3 comprises 16 residues. The CDR3 DNA sequence: TGTGCCAGTAGTACGTCGGGGGGGCAGGCGGGCTACGAGCAGTACTTC. This gives the protein CASSTSGGQAGYEQYF.

The J gene is TRBJ2-5, the V gene TRBV9; D call uncertain. The CDR3 runs 14 residues. V lost 4 bases and J lost 0, with 10 bases in between. CDR1 is SGDLS, CDR2 YYNGEE, per germline. In nucleotides, the CDR3 is TGTGCCAGCAGCCCCCCAACAGACCAAGAGACCCAGTACTTC. Its translation: CASSPPTDQETQYF. Full variable domain (missing parts from reference TRBV9 and TRBJ2-5): DSGVTQTPKHLITATGQRVTLRCSPRSGDLSVYWYQQSLDQGLQFLIQYYNGEERAKGNILERFSAQQFPDLHSELNLSSLELGDSALYFCASSPPTDQETQYFGPGTRLLVL.

Written as DNA, the CDR3 is TGTGCCAGCAGTGACTCGACGAGCGGGGAGGGTACAGATACGCAGTATTTT. Translating gives CASSDSTSGEGTDTQYF. The V gene is TRBV6-4, the J gene TRBJ2-3, with 7 nucleotides matching TRBD2. Germline V gene data show CDR1 as MRHNA and CDR2 as SNTAGT. The CDR3 spans 17 residues. V lost 0 bases and J lost 3; bases outside the gene matches: 9.

The V call is TRBV15, the J call TRBJ1-4; no clear D. The CDR3 totals 14 residues. V lost 3 bases, J lost 6 bases, and 11 bases lay in between. CDR1 is LNHNV, CDR2 YYDKDF, per germline (reference sequence). CDR3 DNA sequence: TGTGCCACCAGCAGTCGTCGATCGGATGAAAAACTGTTTTTT. Amino acid sequence: CATSSRRSDEKLFF.

The chain employs TRBV9 and TRBJ1-6, with D perhaps matching TRBD1 (5 bases). The CDR3 totals 14 residues. Germline CDR1 reads SGDLS; CDR2 reads YYNGEE. V was trimmed by 4 bases and J by 6 bases, leaving 11 bases between them. Here the CDR3 reads CASSTDSFNSPLHF. CDR3 nucleotides: TGTGCCAGCAGCACCGACAGCTTTAATTCACCCCTCCACTTT.

This clone has a handful of counts. The chain recombines TRBV19 with TRBJ2-3, with 7 bases lining up with TRBD2. CDR1 LNHDA and CDR2 SQIVND come from the germline V gene (reference sequence). This CDR3 has 15 residues. V lost 3 bases and J lost 2; bases outside the gene matches: 5. Here the CDR3 reads CASSMGGGPTDTQYF. The CDR3 nucleotides are TGTGCCAGTAGTATGGGCGGGGGTCCCACAGATACGCAGTATTTT.

The CDR3 DNA follows: TGTGCCAGCAGCTTCGGGGTGGGGAAAGGAAACACCATATATTTT. Protein product: CASSFGVGKGNTIYF. V is TRBV5-6 and J is TRBJ1-3, with no clear D. CDR3 length equals 15 residues. V was cut by 2 bases and J by 4 bases, with 13 bases left in between. The germline CDR1 and CDR2 sequences are SGHDT and YYEEEE.

The chain combines TRBV18 with TRBJ2-1; perhaps TRBD1 as D (6 bases). V gave up 1 base and J gave up 8 bases, with 12 bases separating them. Germline V gene sequence: CDR1 KGHSH, CDR2 LQKENI. This CDR3 has 14 residues. CDR3 nucleotide sequence: TGTGCCAGCTCACCACTAGGACAGTCTTATGAGCAGTTCTTC. It codes for CASSPLGQSYEQFF.

This sequence joins TRBV2 and TRBJ1-2, with D maybe TRBD1 (6 bases). V was cut by 4 bases and J by 4 bases, with 16 bases left in between. CDR3 length equals 15 residues. The germline V gene encodes CDR1 SNHLY and CDR2 FYNNEI. For the CDR3, the DNA is TGTGCCAGCAGTGGGTCACAGGGTATAGGCTATGGCTACACCTTC. Translated, it gives CASSGSQGIGYGYTF.

This clone was observed a few times. This chain uses TRBV5-4 with TRBJ1-2; D might be TRBD1 (6 bases). The V and J ends lost 3 bases and 0 bases respectively, with 9 bases between them. There are 14 residues in the CDR3. Germline CDR1 SGHNT, CDR2 YYREEE (reference sequence). The CDR3 coding sequence is TGTGCCAGCAGCTCTGGACAGACTAACTATGGCTACACCTTC. Translated, it gives CASSSGQTNYGYTF.

This clone showed up just a few times. The J gene is TRBJ1-3, the V gene TRBV3-1 (or the pseudogene TRBV3-2); D call uncertain. V lost 4 bases, J lost 4 bases, and 14 bases lay in between. The CDR3 sequence is 15 residues long. Germline CDR1 and CDR2: LGHDT and YNNKEL (reference sequence). This chain's CDR3 is CASSRGAQMGNTIYF. The CDR3 nucleotides are TGTGCCAGCAGCCGGGGAGCCCAAATGGGAAACACCATATATTTT.

V usage is TRBV9 and J usage is TRBJ2-1, with a possible D match to TRBD1 (6 bases). Trimming removed 0 bases from V and 9 bases from J, with 10 bases in between. Germline V CDR1 and CDR2: SGDLS, YYNGEE. The CDR3 spans 13 residues. CDR3 coding DNA: TGTGCCAGCAGCGTAGAAGGGGGTGGTGAGCAGTTCTTC. Translated, it gives CASSVEGGGEQFF. The whole variable domain, remainder taken from reference TRBV9 and TRBJ2-1, is DSGVTQTPKHLITATGQRVTLRCSPRSGDLSVYWYQQSLDQGLQFLIQYYNGEERAKGNILERFSAQQFPDLHSELNLSSLELGDSALYFCASSVEGGGEQFFGPGTRLTVL.

This clone was counted a single time. V and J are TRBV4-2 and TRBJ2-7, with 8 bases fitting TRBD2. In germline, CDR1 is LGHNA, CDR2 YNFKEQ. Trimming took 0 bases from V and 2 from J; bases not matched to a gene: 15. This CDR3 is built from 19 residues. The CDR3 reads CASSQEFSRPREEPYEQYF. CDR3 bases: TGTGCCAGCAGCCAAGAATTCAGCAGACCGCGGGAGGAGCCCTACGAGCAGTACTTC.

The chain uses TRBV7-2 and TRBJ1-5; D is perhaps TRBD1 (6 bases). Trimming removed 6 bases at V and 6 bases at J, with 18 bases between. The CDR3 runs 15 residues. Germline assignment: CDR1 SGHTA and CDR2 FQGNSA. Written as DNA, the CDR3 is TGTGCCAGCAGTCAAGGGGGGGCAGCGGCTCAGCCCCAGCATTTT. Translating it yields CASSQGGAAAQPQHF.